What follows are 31 T cell receptor beta chains derived from one specimen sequenced in a study of technical replicates of blood from several donors. The assay was immunoSEQ multiplex PCR, and TCRdb's table has in-frame clones only and misses some. The table has 85,000 to 100,000 clones, about 94% seen once. Sequenced input: T cells isolated from PBMCs. The receptors derive from a human donor in good health.

CDR3 DNA: TGTGCCAGCAGTCCGACAGACAGGGGTAATGAAAAACTGTTTTTT. It codes for CASSPTDRGNEKLFF. The gene calls are TRBV28 and TRBJ1-4; 8 bases match TRBD1. Per germline, CDR1 MDHEN and CDR2 SYDVKM. The CDR3 consists of 15 residues. J gave up 4 bases and V 5 bases, and 6 bases lay outside the gene matches.

The genes are TRBV19 and TRBJ1-3; 8 bases match TRBD1. The J segment lost 8 bases and the V segment lost 6 bases, leaving 6 bases of the junction unmatched. CDR3 length: 13 amino acids. From germline, CDR1 is LNHDA and CDR2 SQIVND (reference sequence). The CDR3 DNA follows: TGTGCCAGTAGGACAGGGGTGTGGGACACCATATATTTT. It codes for CASRTGVWDTIYF. Full variable domain (rest looked up from reference TRBV19 and TRBJ1-3): DGGITQSPKYLFRKEGQNVTLSCEQNLNHDAMYWYRQDPGQGLRLIYYSQIVNDFQKGDIAEGYSVSREKKESFPLTVTSAQKNPTAFYLCASRTGVWDTIYFGEGSWLTVV.

This clone showed up just once. The rearrangement links TRBV7-3 to TRBJ2-1; 8 bases are shared with TRBD2. Germline V gene lookup returns CDR1 SGHTA and CDR2 FQGTGA. V was pared by 3 bases and J by 0 bases, with 4 bases of the junction left unmatched. The CDR3 loop spans 16 amino acids. For the CDR3, the DNA is TGTGCCAGCAGCTTCATAGCGGGGCCCTCCTACAATGAGCAGTTCTTC. It codes for CASSFIAGPSYNEQFF.

The chain is built from TRBV6-1 and TRBJ1-1, with D hard to call. CDR3 size: 13 residues. The V gene's germline CDR1 is MNHNS and CDR2 SASEGT. V lost 8 bases, J lost 6 bases, and 16 bases lay in between. CDR3 sequence reads: CASGWRMGAEAFF. CDR3 nucleotide sequence: TGTGCCAGCGGATGGCGGATGGGAGCTGAAGCTTTCTTT.

The gene calls are TRBV28 and TRBJ2-3; TRBD1 matches at 7 bases. The germline V gene encodes CDR1 MDHEN and CDR2 SYDVKM. This CDR3 is 14 amino acids long. V shed 8 bases and J 3 bases; nucleotides not matched to a gene: 8. CDR3 coding DNA: TGTGCCAGCGCGTACAGGGGTTCTACAGATACGCAGTATTTT. Its translation is CASAYRGSTDTQYF. Filled out from reference TRBV28 and TRBJ2-3, the complete variable domain reads DVKVTQSSRYLVKRTGEKVFLECVQDMDHENMFWYRQDPGLGLRLIYFSYDVKMKEKGDIPEGYSVSREKKERFSLILESASTNQTSMYLCASAYRGSTDTQYFGPGTRLTVL.

This clone occurred once. V gene TRBV10-2 combines with J gene TRBJ1-1, with TRBD1 matching over 7 bases. Germline V CDR1 and CDR2: WSHSY, SAAADI. The CDR3 has 16 residues. Trimming removed 5 bases from V and 2 bases from J; junction bases left unmatched: 11. CDR3 in DNA: TGCGCCAGCAGTTTAAGACAGGGAGAGGGCAACACTGAAGCTTTCTTT. It specifies CASSLRQGEGNTEAFF.

In DNA, the CDR3 is TGTGCCAGCAGCGTTGGGCCAGCAGACAATGAGCAGTTCTTC. Amino acid sequence: CASSVGPADNEQFF. The J gene is TRBJ2-1, the V gene TRBV9; unclear D gene. V dropped 2 bases and J dropped 5 bases, with 11 bases sitting between them. The CDR3 loop spans 14 amino acids. Germline CDR1 reads SGDLS; CDR2 reads YYNGEE.

The chain links TRBV30 to TRBJ1-3; TRBD1 agrees at 7 bases. The CDR3 spans 13 residues. Trimming removed 4 bases from V and 6 bases from J; junction bases left unmatched: 6. Looked up from germline, CDR1 is GTSNPN and CDR2 is SVGIG (reference sequence). CDR3 sequence: CAWIQGWENTIYF. As DNA, the CDR3 is TGTGCCTGGATACAGGGGTGGGAAAACACCATATATTTT.

This clone was seen a single time. This rearrangement joins TRBV27 to TRBJ2-1, with a possible D match to TRBD1 (5 bases). V was trimmed by 6 bases and J by 3 bases, leaving 9 bases between them. Germline CDR1 and CDR2: MNHEY and SMNVEV (reference sequence). The CDR3 is made up of 13 amino acids. The CDR3 loop is CASSGQYYNEQFF. In DNA, the CDR3 is TGTGCCAGCAGCGGACAATACTACAATGAGCAGTTCTTC.

The chain joins TRBV7-8 to TRBJ1-2; tentative D call: TRBD1 (5 bases). V dropped 4 bases and J dropped 3 bases, with 15 bases sitting between them. This CDR3 has 15 residues. From germline, CDR1 is SGHVS and CDR2 FQNEAQ. CDR3 region: CASSWRGSEHYGYTF. The DNA of the CDR3 is TGTGCCAGCAGCTGGCGGGGGTCGGAACACTATGGCTACACCTTC.

The chain employs TRBV27 and TRBJ2-1; the match to TRBD2 covers 11 bases. This CDR3 spans 16 amino acids. The trim removed 4 bases at V and 4 bases at J, leaving 6 bases unmatched. Germline values: CDR1 MNHEY, CDR2 SMNVEV (reference sequence). The CDR3 sequence: CASSSLAGGVYNEQFF. CDR3 coding DNA: TGTGCCAGCAGTTCCTTAGCGGGAGGGGTTTACAATGAGCAGTTCTTC.

The V gene is TRBV9, the J gene TRBJ2-1, with D perhaps TRBD2 (5 bases). V lost 3 bases and J 4 bases, leaving 11 bases between the germline ends. Per germline, CDR1 SGDLS and CDR2 YYNGEE. This CDR3 region has 14 residues. The CDR3 sequence is CASSESGSYNEQFF. CDR3 nucleotides: TGTGCCAGCAGCGAGTCGGGGAGTTACAATGAGCAGTTCTTC.

This chain links TRBV5-4 with TRBJ1-1; 8 positions match TRBD1. CDR3 size: 15 residues. From germline, CDR1 is SGHNT and CDR2 YYREEE (reference sequence). J was trimmed by 8 bases and V by 2 bases; bases with no gene match: 11. CDR3 nucleotides: TGTGCCAGCAGCTTTCCCGGACAGGGAGGTTTGGAAGCTTTCTTT. As protein: CASSFPGQGGLEAFF.

This clone was detected once. The genes are TRBV19 and TRBJ1-1; D is uncertain. CDR3 length equals 15 residues. The germline V gene has CDR1 LNHDA and CDR2 SQIVND (reference sequence). V shed 7 bases and J shed 2 bases, with 17 bases lying between them. The CDR3, as DNA: TGTGCCAGTAAAGAGAGGAACACGGTCAACACTGAAGCTTTCTTT. Its protein product is CASKERNTVNTEAFF.

The chain joins TRBV30 to TRBJ2-1; 9 positions agree with TRBD2. This CDR3 comprises 13 residues. Germline values: CDR1 GTSNPN, CDR2 SVGIG (reference sequence). The CDR3 bases are TGTGGCATTAGCGGGGGATTGATCGATGAGCAGTTCTTC. It codes for CGISGGLIDEQFF.

The J gene is TRBJ2-1, the V gene TRBV6-6; D possibly corresponds to TRBD2 (6 bases). Trimming left V 6 bases short and J 8 bases short, with 20 bases between. The CDR3 has 15 residues. CDR1 MNHNY and CDR2 SVGAGI come from the germline V gene (reference sequence). As DNA, the CDR3 is TGTGCCAGCAGGGAGAGTCCGCGGGATTTCCATGAGCAGTTCTTC. Its translation: CASRESPRDFHEQFF.

The gene calls are TRBV6-1 and TRBJ2-7, with TRBD1 identical over 8 bases. The trim removed 4 bases at V and 1 base at J, leaving 3 bases unmatched. Germline V lookup: CDR1 MNHNS, CDR2 SASEGT. The CDR3 is 14 residues long. The CDR3 sequence is CASSGTGRSYEQYF. CDR3 in DNA: TGTGCCAGCAGTGGGACAGGGAGGTCCTACGAGCAGTACTTC.

In this sample, this clone turned up once. The rearrangement uses TRBV9 and TRBJ2-3; 8 bases align to TRBD1. This CDR3 contains 15 residues. J was trimmed by 4 bases and V by 3 bases; bases with no gene match: 7. From germline, CDR1 is SGDLS and CDR2 YYNGEE. In nucleotides, the CDR3 is TGTGCCAGCAGCGCGTGGGACAGGCGGGCAGATACGCAGTATTTT. Its translation: CASSAWDRRADTQYF.

In its sample, this clone was seen once. The chain combines TRBV5-1 with TRBJ2-7, with 8 bases fitting TRBD2. CDR1 is SGHRS, CDR2 YFSETQ, per germline. The V segment lost 3 bases and the J segment 4 bases; nucleotides outside the gene matches: 6. The CDR3 totals 14 residues. The chain's CDR3 is CASSWSGGIYEQYF. The CDR3 DNA reads TGCGCCAGCAGCTGGAGCGGGGGAATTTACGAGCAGTACTTC.

The V and J genes are TRBV5-5 and TRBJ2-1; TRBD2 matches 12 bases. The CDR3 length is 17 residues. The V gene's germline CDR1 is SGHKS and CDR2 YYEKEE (reference sequence). The junction had 10 bases not matched to a gene; V was cut back by 4 bases and J by 5 bases. CDR3 in DNA: TGTGCCAGCAGCATAGGACTAGCGGGGAGCTGGGACAATGAGCAGTTCTTC. Its protein product is CASSIGLAGSWDNEQFF.

The chain combines TRBV5-4 with TRBJ1-4, with 10 bases identical to TRBD1. The junction had 17 bases not matched to a gene; V was cut back by 1 base and J by 5 bases. Germline V gene sequence: CDR1 SGHNT, CDR2 YYREEE (reference sequence). The CDR3 is made up of 20 amino acids. In nucleotides, the CDR3 is TGTGCCAGCAGCTTGCATAGTCTGCGGGACAGGGGAGGGTCAAATGAAAAACTGTTTTTT. Amino acids: CASSLHSLRDRGGSNEKLFF.

The rearrangement links TRBV7-9 to TRBJ2-3, with 11 bases identical to TRBD2. Trimming at V came to 5 bases and at J to 2 bases, leaving 6 bases not matched to a gene. There are 16 residues in the CDR3. The germline V gene has CDR1 SEHNR and CDR2 FQNEAQ (reference sequence). The CDR3 here is CASSLVAGGHTDTQYF. The DNA for the CDR3 is TGTGCCAGCAGCCTCGTAGCGGGGGGGCACACAGATACGCAGTATTTT.

V and J are TRBV28 and TRBJ2-7; D possibly corresponds to TRBD1 (5 bases). Per the germline V gene, CDR1 is MDHEN and CDR2 is SYDVKM. The germline V and J ends were trimmed by 11 bases and 2 bases, with 13 bases remaining between them. The CDR3 runs to 12 residues. The CDR3: CAASDKAYEQYF. CDR3 bases: TGTGCCGCCTCGGACAAGGCCTACGAGCAGTACTTC.

The rearrangement joins TRBV11-3 to TRBJ2-1, with 7 bases that match TRBD2. V was pared by 5 bases and J by 9 bases, with 10 bases of the junction left unmatched. Germline V gene lookup returns CDR1 SGHNT and CDR2 YENEEA. The CDR3 contains 14 residues. The CDR3 loop is CASSPLGGSGEQFF. As DNA, the CDR3 is TGTGCCAGCAGCCCTCTGGGCGGGAGCGGTGAGCAGTTCTTC.

The V call is TRBV11-3, the J call TRBJ2-1; D remains unclear. Germline CDR1 and CDR2: SGHNT and YENEEA. This CDR3 spans 13 amino acids. The V and J ends lost 3 bases and 6 bases respectively, with 9 bases between them. In nucleotides, the CDR3 is TGTGCCAGCAGCTTCCCCCCAGTCAATGAGCAGTTCTTC. It specifies CASSFPPVNEQFF.

This rearrangement joins TRBV6-1 to TRBJ1-1; D gene uncertain. V dropped 6 bases and J dropped 0 bases, with 8 bases sitting between them. Germline V gene lookup returns CDR1 MNHNS and CDR2 SASEGT. CDR3 length: 13 amino acids. As DNA, the CDR3 is TGTGCCAGCAGGGGAGGTGTGAACACTGAAGCTTTCTTT. Protein: CASRGGVNTEAFF.

This clone was observed once. The rearrangement uses TRBV5-1 and TRBJ2-7; D perhaps matches TRBD1 (6 bases). Germline assignment: CDR1 SGHRS and CDR2 YFSETQ. With 3 bases removed from V and 6 bases from J, the gap between germline ends came to 22 bases. The CDR3 runs to 16 residues. The CDR3 coding sequence is TGCGCCAGCAGCTCTAACCCACTTGGTGGGGGCGTCGAGCAGTACTTC. It codes for CASSSNPLGGGVEQYF.

The chain has TRBV6-5 and TRBJ1-2, with D maybe TRBD1 (5 bases). V lost 5 bases to trimming and J lost 7 bases, with 14 bases between them. The germline gives CDR1 MNHEY, CDR2 SVGAGI. This CDR3 is 13 amino acids long. The CDR3 region is CASSGDRGGGYTF. CDR3 nucleotide sequence: TGTGCCAGCAGTGGCGATAGGGGAGGTGGCTACACCTTC.

The table lists this clone with a count of one. V usage is TRBV5-5 and J usage is TRBJ2-7; the D gene is possibly TRBD2 (6 bases). Trimming pared 4 bases from V and 4 bases from J, leaving 12 bases between. Per the germline V gene, CDR1 is SGHKS and CDR2 is YYEKEE (reference sequence). This CDR3 has 13 amino acids. The DNA for the CDR3 is TGTGCCAGCAGCCCGGGGGTAACTTACGAGCAGTACTTC. The encoded protein is CASSPGVTYEQYF.

The rearrangement uses TRBV27 and TRBJ2-7; 11 positions agree with TRBD1. V lost 8 bases, J lost 4 bases, and 7 bases stayed unmatched. This CDR3 region has 14 residues. CDR1 is MNHEY and CDR2 is SMNVEV in the germline V gene (reference sequence). CDR3 nucleotide sequence: TGTGCCAGCCGCGGGGACAGGGGGAAATACGAGCAGTACTTC. Amino acids: CASRGDRGKYEQYF.

The chain joins TRBV18 to TRBJ1-2, with 7 nucleotides matching TRBD1. V was pared by 1 base and J by 3 bases, with 14 bases of the junction left unmatched. Germline lookup yields CDR1 KGHSH and CDR2 LQKENI. The CDR3 covers 18 residues. The CDR3 reads CASSPQNPGQTPYYGYTF. In DNA form, the CDR3 reads TGTGCCAGCTCACCACAAAATCCGGGACAGACTCCCTACTATGGCTACACCTTC.